Presented here are 8 T cell receptor beta chains from one specimen sequenced in a study of T cell responses to AZD1222 COVID-19 vaccine. Only in-frame clones appear in the TCRdb table, and some are missing; sequencing was by immunoSEQ multiplex PCR. The sample lists 150,000 to 200,000 clones, 80% to 95% seen once, with roughly 1.2% in the top ten. This specimen consisted of peripheral blood, obtained 28 days after the second AZD1222 dose. Source of these receptors: an adult who received the AZD1222 COVID-19 vaccine.

The V gene is TRBV18, the J gene TRBJ2-1, with 12 bases fitting TRBD2. The J segment lost 7 bases and the V segment lost 3 bases, leaving 4 bases of the junction unmatched. The CDR3 has 15 residues. From germline, CDR1 is KGHSH and CDR2 LQKENI. The CDR3 DNA is TGTGCCAGCTCACCTCCTAGCGGGAGGGAGAATGAGCAGTTCTTC. Translation: CASSPPSGRENEQFF.

There are many counts of this clone. This chain joins TRBV7-9 and TRBJ2-1; 9 nucleotides align to TRBD2. Losses at the gene ends were 3 bases for V and 6 bases for J; bases not matched to a gene: 9. The CDR3 is made up of 16 amino acids. CDR1 and CDR2 from the germline V gene are SEHNR and FQNEAQ (reference sequence). CDR3 protein: CASSLGGLAGLNEQFF. The CDR3, as DNA: TGTGCCAGCAGCTTGGGTGGGCTAGCGGGGCTCAATGAGCAGTTCTTC.

The rearrangement links TRBV12-3 or TRBV12-4 to TRBJ1-5; D is possibly TRBD1 (5 bases). Trimming left V 5 bases short and J 2 bases short, with 7 bases between. The CDR3 is 13 amino acids. CDR3 sequence: CASSQGGNQPQHF. Written as DNA, the CDR3 is TGTGCCAGCAGTCAGGGAGGCAATCAGCCCCAGCATTTT.

The chain combines TRBV2 with TRBJ1-5; D is unclear. Germline CDR1 SNHLY, CDR2 FYNNEI. The CDR3 is 12 residues long. Trimming left V 8 bases short and J 7 bases short, with 12 bases between. This CDR3 reads CASQTIGQPQHF. CDR3 nucleotide sequence: TGTGCCAGCCAGACGATCGGGCAGCCCCAGCATTTT.

This chain links TRBV6-5 with TRBJ2-1; 9 nucleotides line up with TRBD2. V gave up 6 bases and J gave up 9 bases; unmatched junction bases: 9. Germline values: CDR1 MNHEY, CDR2 SVGAGI. This CDR3 is 14 amino acids long. CDR3 loop: CASRTVAGVGEQFF. The DNA of the CDR3 is TGTGCCAGCAGGACGGTAGCGGGAGTGGGTGAGCAGTTCTTC.

J is TRBJ2-1 and V is TRBV4-2, with 8 bases identical to TRBD2. Germline trimming cut 4 bases from V and 3 bases from J; bases unmatched to any gene: 5. The CDR3 runs to 15 residues. The germline V gene encodes CDR1 LGHNA and CDR2 YNFKEQ. As DNA, the CDR3 is TGTGCCAGCAGCCCGGGGGCGGGAGGCTACAATGAGCAGTTCTTC. Translated: CASSPGAGGYNEQFF.

This chain connects TRBV3-1 (or the pseudogene TRBV3-2) to TRBJ2-1, with D tentatively TRBD2 (6 bases). CDR3 size: 16 residues. Germline V CDR1 and CDR2: LGHDT, YNNKEL (reference sequence). The V end lost 4 bases, the J end lost 6 bases, and 19 bases lay between the germline ends. The CDR3 nucleotides read TGTGCCAGCAGCCCGAGTCCATCGGGAGCCTCCAATGAGCAGTTCTTC. Protein sequence: CASSPSPSGASNEQFF.

The chain is built from TRBV19 and TRBJ1-1; D is ambiguous. V was shortened by 3 bases and J by 3 bases, with 14 bases between the two germline ends. The CDR3 covers 15 residues. Germline assignment: CDR1 LNHDA and CDR2 SQIVND (reference sequence). CDR3 DNA sequence: TGTGCCAGTAGTATCTCAGGTGGAGACTACACTGAAGCTTTCTTT. It encodes CASSISGGDYTEAFF.